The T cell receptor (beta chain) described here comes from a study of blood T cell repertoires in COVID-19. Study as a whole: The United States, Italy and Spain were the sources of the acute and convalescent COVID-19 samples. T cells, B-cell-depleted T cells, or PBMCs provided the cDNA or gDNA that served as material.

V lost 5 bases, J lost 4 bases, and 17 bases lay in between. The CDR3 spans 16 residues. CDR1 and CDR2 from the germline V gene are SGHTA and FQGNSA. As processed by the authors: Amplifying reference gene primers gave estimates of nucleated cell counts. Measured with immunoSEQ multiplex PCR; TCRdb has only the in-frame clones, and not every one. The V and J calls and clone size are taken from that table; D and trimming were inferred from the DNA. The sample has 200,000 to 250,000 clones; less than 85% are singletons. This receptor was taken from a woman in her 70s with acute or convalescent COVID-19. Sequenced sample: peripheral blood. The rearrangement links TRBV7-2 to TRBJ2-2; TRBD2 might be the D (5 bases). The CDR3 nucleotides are TGTGCCAGCAGCCCTAGCCGGGGATCCTCCACCGGGGAGCTGTTTTTT. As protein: CASSPSRGSSTGELFF.